This T cell receptor beta chain was documented in a study of T cells after yellow fever vaccination. Study-level results: Boosting was followed by the reappearance of most primary-vaccination clones (about 97% CD4, 85% to 90% CD8).

There are many counts of this clonotype. Antigen: not known. Germline V gene lookup returns CDR1 MDHEN and CDR2 SYDVKM. Trimming took 2 bases from V and 7 from J, leaving 18 bases between them. The CDR3 contains 16 residues. Conversion of TCR transcripts into cDNA relied on 5'RACE template switching, which added a universal primer site and UMIs. TCRdb analysed the 5' RACE reads with MiXCR anew, one entry per CDR3 protein. The profile shows around 350,000 distinct CDR3 sequences, approximately 10% of them singletons. This chain uses TRBV28 with TRBJ2-4; possible D gene TRBD2, 7 bases. The source material was PBMCs, sampled on the day of the first yellow fever vaccination. The receptor was derived from a man in his late teens or twenties who received the YFV17D yellow fever vaccine. The CDR3 is CASSLGGAGGGNIQYF. The DNA of the CDR3 is TGTGCCAGCAGTTTAGGGGGGGCCGGCGGTGGGAACATTCAGTACTTC.